One and the same sample provided the 24 T cell receptor beta chains below, sequenced in a study of spatial heterogeneity in lung cancer (dated by TCRdb to between 2018 and 2021). To prepare the library, 5' RACE was applied. The sequencer listed for this sample is NextSeq 500. In TCRdb, the public reads were trimmed at Q25 with fastp and aligned with MiXCR, with productive beta chains retained. CDR3 protein sequences are deduplicated, and each keeps its most common genes and DNA. The sample data list under 5,000 distinct CDR3 sequences, and 9.4% of these were observed just once. About 30% of the sample rests with the top ten. Beyond this particular receptor, the publication reports: The number of expanded intratumoral alpha and beta TCRs correlated with the tumor nonsynonymous mutation count.

No antigen has been assigned to these receptors. The time point label, read with the paper, signifies: sample taken at primary tumor resection. Here the sequenced sample was lung tumor tissue, taken at surgery. The receptors were gathered from a male donor with early-stage non-small cell lung cancer.

This clonotype rates as medium-sized. In a library made to pick up alpha chains, this beta chain is a stray read with a size that means little. The chain links TRBV12-3 or TRBV12-4 to TRBJ2-2; D might be TRBD2 (5 bases). V lost 3 bases to trimming and J lost 5 bases, with 10 bases between them. CDR3 length: 14 amino acids. CDR3 sequence: CASSFSVRTGELFF. The DNA of the CDR3 is TGTGCCAGCAGTTTTAGCGTGAGAACCGGGGAGCTGTTTTTT.

As concerns this clonotype: This beta chain is a stray sequence in a library constructed for alpha chains; its clone size is not meaningful. This chain uses TRBV15 with TRBJ2-2; the D is unclear. The V and J ends lost 0 bases and 7 bases respectively, with 9 bases between them. The CDR3 is 14 amino acids. Germline V gives CDR1 LNHNV, CDR2 YYDKDF (reference sequence). The CDR3 nucleotides are TGTGCCACCAGCAGAGATGCCCTGATCGGGGAGCTGTTTTTT. Its protein is CATSRDALIGELFF.

By share of the sample, this clonotype is medium-sized. Since the library was made to target alpha chains, this beta chain is a stray read and its abundance is not meaningful. V gene TRBV27 combines with J gene TRBJ2-7, with TRBD2 identical over 8 bases. The junction had 7 bases not matched to a gene; V was cut back by 3 bases and J by 6 bases. Germline CDR1 and CDR2: MNHEY and SMNVEV (reference sequence). This CDR3 has 14 residues. The CDR3 loop reads CASSFASGSGEQYF. CDR3 sequence (DNA): TGTGCCAGCAGTTTTGCGAGCGGGAGTGGCGAGCAGTACTTC.

This clonotype was detected a few times. This beta chain lies outside the target of a library built for alpha chains; its clone size means little. CDR3 coding DNA: TGTGCCAGCAGCCAAAGAGGGCGAGAGACCCAGTACTTC. It codes for CASSQRGRETQYF. The chain has TRBV5-4 and TRBJ2-5; D might be TRBD2 (5 bases). V gave up 4 bases and J gave up 4 bases, with 11 bases separating them. CDR1 SGHNT and CDR2 YYREEE come from the germline V gene (reference sequence). The CDR3 runs 13 residues.

Ten or more counts support this clonotype. This beta chain is a stray sequence in a library constructed for alpha chains; its clone size is not meaningful. The chain is built from TRBV20-1 and TRBJ1-2; 9 bases line up with TRBD1. This CDR3 is 13 amino acids long. V trimming: 6 bases; J trimming: 4 bases; junction bases outside the gene matches: 6. Germline lookup yields CDR1 DFQATT and CDR2 SNEGSKA (reference sequence). The CDR3, as DNA: TGCAGTGCAACCTTACAGGGGGCCTATGGCTACACCTTC. Translation: CSATLQGAYGYTF.

By sample fraction, this clonotype is medium-sized (0.01 to 0.1%). This beta chain lies outside the target of a library built for alpha chains; its clone size means little. This chain joins TRBV9 and TRBJ2-3; 7 nucleotides agree with TRBD2. Germline CDR1 is SGDLS and CDR2 is YYNGEE. The J segment lost 0 bases and the V segment lost 0 bases, leaving 7 bases of the junction unmatched. CDR3 size: 17 residues. CDR3 coding DNA: TGTGCCAGCAGCGTAGGACGGGGACTACGTAGCACAGATACGCAGTATTTT. This translates into CASSVGRGLRSTDTQYF. The complete variable domain, with remaining parts taken from reference TRBV9 and TRBJ2-3, reads DSGVTQTPKHLITATGQRVTLRCSPRSGDLSVYWYQQSLDQGLQFLIQYYNGEERAKGNILERFSAQQFPDLHSELNLSSLELGDSALYFCASSVGRGLRSTDTQYFGPGTRLTVL.

This clonotype was detected ten times or more. This beta chain slipped into a library made for alpha chains as a stray read, so its size is not meaningful. The chain combines TRBV6-2 or TRBV6-3 with TRBJ1-5; 8 nucleotides line up with TRBD1. The CDR3 has 15 amino acids. Germline V gene data show CDR1 as MNHEY and CDR2 as SVGEGT. Trimming cost V 5 bases and J 2 bases; bases outside gene matches: 5. The CDR3 reads CASSRTGTGNQPQHF. CDR3 DNA: TGTGCCAGCAGTCGGACAGGGACGGGCAATCAGCCCCAGCATTTT.

By sample fraction, this clonotype is medium-sized (0.01 to 0.1%). This beta chain was picked up by a library intended for alpha chains and is off target, so its count carries little meaning. This rearrangement joins TRBV7-8 to TRBJ2-7; D is possibly TRBD1 or TRBD2 (5 bases each). CDR1 is SGHVS, CDR2 FQNEAQ, per germline. The CDR3 length is 15 residues. Trimming cost V 1 base and J 4 bases, with 14 bases left between them. The CDR3 protein is CASSLDNLGVYEQYF. CDR3 nucleotide sequence: TGTGCCAGCAGCTTAGACAATCTGGGGGTTTACGAGCAGTACTTC.

This clonotype was recorded at least ten times. For a library built for alpha chains, this beta chain is a stray read; little rests on its size. The V gene is TRBV10-3, the J gene TRBJ2-7; possible D gene TRBD1, 6 bases. CDR1 and CDR2 (germline): ENHRY, SYGVKD. The CDR3 has 13 amino acids. Between the trimmed V and J ends, which lost 3 bases and 3 bases, there was a span of 9 bases. CDR3 coding DNA: TGTGCCATCAGTGATTGGACAGACTACGAGCAGTACTTC. It encodes CAISDWTDYEQYF.

This clonotype was recorded many times. This beta chain turned up in a library designed for alpha chains; as an off-target read, its abundance says little. This chain connects TRBV7-2 to TRBJ2-2, with 14 bases that match TRBD2. CDR3 length equals 17 residues. Germline V gene data show CDR1 as SGHTA and CDR2 as FQGNSA. V shed 3 bases, J shed 6 bases, and the junction held 6 bases outside the gene matches. The CDR3 coding sequence is TGTGCCAGCAGCTTGGGGACTAGCGGGAGCGGCGCCGGGGAGCTGTTTTTT. Amino acid sequence: CASSLGTSGSGAGELFF.

By sample fraction, this clonotype is medium-sized. Because this beta chain is a stray read in a library intended to capture alpha chains, its abundance should not be given much weight. V and J are TRBV6-2 or TRBV6-3 and TRBJ2-7; 8 positions agree with TRBD1. The ends lost 5 bases at V and 3 bases at J; junction bases unmatched: 0. The CDR3 spans 12 residues. Germline CDR1 is MNHEY and CDR2 is SVGEGT. The CDR3, as DNA: TGTGCCAGCAGTGGACAGGGCTACGAGCAGTACTTC. It encodes CASSGQGYEQYF.

By share, this clonotype counts as medium-sized (0.01 to 0.1%). Since it is a stray read in a library aimed at alpha chains, this beta chain has a size that is not meaningful. The CDR3 sequence: CASSQEMYQETQYF. CDR3 DNA sequence: TGCGCCAGCAGCCAAGAGATGTACCAAGAGACCCAGTACTTC. This sequence joins TRBV4-3 and TRBJ2-5; D gene unclear. CDR3 size: 14 residues. Germline CDR1 is LGHNA and CDR2 is YSLEER. Deletions cut 0 bases from V and 0 bases from J, with 5 bases between.

For this clonotype: This beta chain is an off-target read within a library intended for alpha chains, so its frequency means little. The chain employs TRBV6-4 and TRBJ2-3; D gene unclear. Between the trimmed V and J ends, which lost 8 bases and 4 bases, there was a span of 10 bases. The CDR3 totals 12 residues. Germline-derived CDR1 and CDR2 are MRHNA and SNTAGT. The CDR3 reads CASSAPSDTQYF. DNA for the CDR3: TGTGCCAGCTCAGCCCCGTCAGATACGCAGTATTTT.

By share, this clonotype counts as medium-sized. This beta chain turned up in a library designed for alpha chains; as an off-target read, its abundance says little. J is TRBJ1-2 and V is TRBV7-2; TRBD1 aligns across 7 bases. V shed 4 bases, J shed 4 bases, and the junction held 6 bases outside the gene matches. The CDR3 is made up of 14 amino acids. Germline V gives CDR1 SGHTA, CDR2 FQGNSA. In nucleotides, the CDR3 is TGTGCCAGCAGCTCGTCAGGGGGTGGCTATGGCTACACCTTC. It codes for CASSSSGGGYGYTF.

Only a few counts were recorded for this clonotype. Since the library was made to target alpha chains, this beta chain is a stray read and its abundance is not meaningful. The chain recombines TRBV2 with TRBJ1-6; D ambiguous. With 6 bases removed from V and 5 bases from J, the gap between germline ends came to 5 bases. Germline V lookup: CDR1 SNHLY, CDR2 FYNNEI. The CDR3 loop spans 12 amino acids. CDR3 in DNA: TGTGCCAGCAGGATTGATAATTCACCCCTCCACTTT. It encodes CASRIDNSPLHF.

Of note for this clonotype: Because the library targeted alpha chains, this beta chain is an off-target read whose size means little. The rearrangement joins TRBV11-3 to TRBJ2-3; 8 bases line up with TRBD2. The CDR3 sequence is 15 residues long. Germline V lookup: CDR1 SGHNT, CDR2 YENEEA. V shed 2 bases and J 3 bases; nucleotides not matched to a gene: 4. The CDR3 DNA follows: TGTGCCAGCAGCTTATTGAGCGGGGGAACAGATACGCAGTATTTT. This codes for CASSLLSGGTDTQYF.

This clonotype was picked up many times. This beta chain slipped into a library made for alpha chains as a stray read, so its size is not meaningful. This chain joins TRBV6-2 or TRBV6-3 and TRBJ2-7; D remains unclear. Germline CDR1 is MNHEY and CDR2 is SVGEGT. The CDR3 runs 12 residues. The germline V and J ends were trimmed by 0 bases and 3 bases, with 3 bases remaining between them. This chain's CDR3 is CASSYSNYEQYF. CDR3 nucleotides: TGTGCCAGCAGTTACTCGAACTACGAGCAGTACTTC.

Ten or more counts support this clonotype. This beta chain came through as a stray read in a library set up for alpha chains, and its size says little. The chain combines TRBV7-2 with TRBJ1-6; D is perhaps TRBD1 (5 bases). This CDR3 is 18 amino acids long. Germline V gene lookup returns CDR1 SGHTA and CDR2 FQGNSA. The V and J ends lost 5 bases and 7 bases respectively, with 24 bases between them. The CDR3 loop reads CASSPFLRGNWGNSPLHF. The CDR3 DNA follows: TGTGCCAGCAGCCCTTTCCTAAGAGGGAATTGGGGGAATTCACCCCTCCACTTT.

With respect to this clonotype: The library was designed around alpha chains, so this beta chain is a stray read whose abundance carries little weight. The chain is built from TRBV29-1 and TRBJ2-1; perhaps TRBD2 as D (6 bases). Trimming stripped 5 bases from V and 0 bases from J, with 11 bases between. Germline CDR1 SQVTM, CDR2 ANQGSEA. The CDR3 spans 14 residues. The CDR3 DNA reads as TGCAGCGTTACGGGACTGAACTCCTACAATGAGCAGTTCTTC. Translation: CSVTGLNSYNEQFF.

About this clonotype: This beta chain lies outside the target of a library built for alpha chains; its clone size means little. The chain uses TRBV7-8 and TRBJ2-2; 8 bases match TRBD1. V shed 3 bases and J 3 bases; nucleotides not matched to a gene: 6. The CDR3 sequence is 16 residues long. Looked up from germline, CDR1 is SGHVS and CDR2 is FQNEAQ. As DNA, the CDR3 is TGTGCCAGCAGCTTCTCAGGGGGCTGGGACACCGGGGAGCTGTTTTTT. Protein sequence: CASSFSGGWDTGELFF.

This clonotype occurred many times. This beta chain lies outside the target of a library built for alpha chains; its clone size means little. The V and J genes are TRBV20-1 and TRBJ2-3, with 8 nucleotides matching TRBD1. Germline values: CDR1 DFQATT, CDR2 SNEGSKA (reference sequence). This CDR3 has 13 amino acids. V shed 6 bases, J shed 5 bases, and the junction held 7 bases outside the gene matches. The CDR3 loop reads CSAGQGRGDTQYF. CDR3 DNA sequence: TGCAGTGCCGGACAGGGTAGGGGAGATACGCAGTATTTT.

This clonotype was counted many times. For a library built for alpha chains, this beta chain is a stray read; little rests on its size. V gene TRBV6-5 combines with J gene TRBJ2-1, with 11 bases that match TRBD2. Germline values: CDR1 MNHEY, CDR2 SVGAGI. The CDR3 sequence is 12 residues long. J gave up 12 bases and V 5 bases, and 3 bases lay outside the gene matches. The DNA of the CDR3 is TGTGCCAGCAGTCAGCTAGCGGGAGGGCAGTTCTTC. This translates into CASSQLAGGQFF.

Many counts were recorded for this clonotype. Since it is a stray read in a library aimed at alpha chains, this beta chain has a size that is not meaningful. The chain carries TRBV29-1 and TRBJ2-7; 7 nucleotides match TRBD1. V dropped 4 bases and J dropped 2; count of bases not matched to a gene: 8. Germline V gene data show CDR1 as SQVTM and CDR2 as ANQGSEA. CDR3 length: 14 residues. Written as DNA, the CDR3 is TGCAGCGTTGGGACCGGGACAGTAACCTACGAGCAGTACTTC. Its protein is CSVGTGTVTYEQYF.

This clonotype rates as large. As an off-target read in a library built for alpha chains, this beta chain has a frequency of little significance. V is TRBV27 and J is TRBJ1-6; D remains unclear. CDR3 length: 16 amino acids. Germline lookup yields CDR1 MNHEY and CDR2 SMNVEV (reference sequence). V dropped 3 bases and J dropped 0 bases, with 9 bases sitting between them. The CDR3 protein is CASSLEGSSYNSPLHF. The CDR3 nucleotides read TGTGCCAGCAGTTTGGAAGGGAGCTCCTATAATTCACCCCTCCACTTT.